Below, 30 T cell receptor beta chains from the same sample are listed, as sequenced in a study of glioma-infiltrating T cells. TCR alpha and beta CDR3 regions were amplified from RNA using iRepertoire nested multiplex PCR. MiXCR, run by TCRdb on the multiplex PCR reads, gives a single entry per CDR3 protein. The table shows fewer than 200,000 distinct CDR3 sequences, with about 40% occurring only once. The sequenced material came from glioma tissue, nonneoplastic brain tissue, or PBMCs (not recorded which). The receptors here all came from a human donor with low-grade glioma or glioblastoma, undergoing nonglioma brain surgery, or in good health (not recorded which).

This clonotype was observed a handful of times. The CDR3 is CASSIIGRPGGETQYF. The CDR3 DNA sequence: TGTGCCAGTAGTATTATCGGACGCCCTGGGGGAGAGACCCAGTACTTC. The rearrangement uses TRBV19 and TRBJ2-5; D may correspond to TRBD1 or TRBD2 (5 bases each). Germline V CDR1 and CDR2: LNHDA, SQIVND (reference sequence). V lost 3 bases to trimming and J lost 4 bases, with 18 bases between them. CDR3 length: 16 amino acids.

This clonotype came up a few times. The rearrangement links TRBV11-2 to TRBJ1-4, with D hard to call. CDR3 length equals 16 residues. Germline CDR1 reads SGHAT; CDR2 reads FQNNGV. The V gene lost 4 bases and the J gene lost 0 bases, with 12 bases spanning the gap. The CDR3: CASSYRARPTNEKLFF. CDR3 DNA sequence: TGTGCCAGCAGCTATCGGGCCAGGCCAACTAATGAAAAACTGTTTTTT.

This clonotype was picked up a small number of times. This chain connects TRBV5-4 to TRBJ2-7; D is undetermined. Looked up from germline, CDR1 is SGHNT and CDR2 is YYREEE (reference sequence). The germline V and J ends were trimmed by 0 bases and 0 bases, with 7 bases remaining between them. The CDR3 has 14 amino acids. CDR3 sequence (DNA): TGTGCCAGCAGCTTGGAAGCAGCCTCCTACGAGCAGTACTTC. Amino acids: CASSLEAASYEQYF.

The rearrangement links TRBV7-2 to TRBJ2-2; TRBD2 agrees at 12 bases. Germline V gene data show CDR1 as SGHTA and CDR2 as FQGNSA. V lost 1 base and J lost 0; bases outside the gene matches: 3. CDR3 size: 18 residues. The CDR3 sequence: CASSLDPSGRANTGELFF. The CDR3 DNA is TGTGCCAGCAGCTTAGACCCTAGCGGGAGGGCGAACACCGGGGAGCTGTTTTTT.

With respect to this clonotype: Just one base apart from a much larger clone, this may be a read error. CDR3 sequence (DNA): TGTGCCATCAGTACGGCCGGAGAGACCCAGTACTTC. The encoded protein is CAISTAGETQYF. The V gene is TRBV2, the J gene TRBJ2-5; D gene unclear. Germline V gene lookup returns CDR1 SNHLY and CDR2 FYNNEI. CDR3 length equals 12 residues.

About this clonotype: A much larger clone differs from this one at a single base, so this may be a read error. The rearrangement links TRBV25-1 to TRBJ2-7; D may correspond to TRBD1 or TRBD2 (5 bases each). The CDR3 length is 14 residues. Germline V gene sequence: CDR1 MGHDK, CDR2 SYGVNS. CDR3 sequence (DNA): TGTGCCAGAAGTGACGGGACCAAAACCTACGAGCAGTACTTC. Its translation: CARSDGTKTYEQYF.

This clonotype turned up a few times. J is TRBJ2-3 and V is TRBV5-1, with 10 bases that match TRBD2. The CDR3 consists of 17 residues. The germline V gene has CDR1 SGHRS and CDR2 YFSETQ. V trimming: 3 bases; J trimming: 4 bases; junction bases outside the gene matches: 11. The CDR3 DNA follows: TGCGCCAGCAGCTACGGCCTACTAGCGGGATGGGCAGATACGCAGTATTTT. It specifies CASSYGLLAGWADTQYF.

This clonotype was detected ten times or more. This rearrangement joins TRBV3-1 to TRBJ1-2; no definite D call. This CDR3 is built from 12 residues. V was cut by 3 bases and J by 1 base, with 3 bases left in between. Germline V gives CDR1 LGHDT, CDR2 YNNKEL (reference sequence). CDR3 bases: TGTGCCAGCAGCCACGGTAACTATGGCTACACCTTC. It codes for CASSHGNYGYTF.

This chain links TRBV27 with TRBJ1-5; D is unclear. The CDR3 covers 13 residues. The V end was cut by 3 bases, the J end by 5 bases, with 8 bases between. Germline-derived CDR1 and CDR2 are MNHEY and SMNVEV (reference sequence). The CDR3 DNA sequence: TGTGCCAGCAGTTTGTCAAGCGATCAGCCCCAGCATTTT. It codes for CASSLSSDQPQHF.

This clonotype was observed many times. The rearrangement joins TRBV7-2 to TRBJ2-5, with a tentative D call TRBD1 (6 bases). With 3 bases removed from V and 1 base from J, the gap between germline ends came to 9 bases. The CDR3 sequence is 14 residues long. Germline CDR1 and CDR2: SGHTA and FQGNSA. CDR3 sequence (DNA): TGTGCCAGCAGCTTGGGGACATTCCAAGAGACCCAGTACTTC. Its translation is CASSLGTFQETQYF.

This clonotype appeared many times. The gene calls are TRBV28 and TRBJ2-7; TRBD2 aligns across 8 bases. V shed 7 bases, J shed 3 bases, and the junction held 2 bases outside the gene matches. CDR1 and CDR2 from the germline V gene are MDHEN and SYDVKM. The CDR3 consists of 12 residues. CDR3 amino acids: CASTRGGYEQYF. The CDR3 region has the DNA TGTGCCAGCACCCGGGGGGGCTACGAGCAGTACTTC.

There are a few counts of this clonotype. The chain recombines TRBV19 with TRBJ2-5; D perhaps matches TRBD1 (6 bases). The CDR3 has 14 residues. The germline V gene has CDR1 LNHDA and CDR2 SQIVND (reference sequence). Trimming pared 4 bases from V and 7 bases from J, leaving 16 bases between. The CDR3 nucleotides are TGTGCCAGTAGTACGGGACACATGGTCGGGACCCAGTACTTC. Amino acids: CASSTGHMVGTQYF.

Ten or more counts support this clonotype. V is TRBV6-1 and J is TRBJ2-3; D gene uncertain. Germline CDR1 is MNHNS and CDR2 is SASEGT. This CDR3 has 15 residues. Between the trimmed V and J ends, which lost 1 base and 0 bases, there was a span of 8 bases. DNA for the CDR3: TGTGCCAGCAGTGAAGGCGTCACTAGCACAGATACGCAGTATTTT. Residues: CASSEGVTSTDTQYF.

The table lists this clonotype with many counts. Sequence at one end of the junction differs from germline and may be a read error. The chain has TRBV20-1 and TRBJ2-3; the D is unclear. The CDR3 is 11 amino acids. From germline, CDR1 is DFQATT and CDR2 SNEGSKA (reference sequence). The DNA for the CDR3 is TGCAGCGCTATCCCCTCAGATACGCAGTATTTT. Translated: CSAIPSDTQYF.

This clonotype has more than one count but fewer than ten. Being one base from a much bigger clone, this may be a read error. The CDR3, as DNA: TGTGCCAGCAAAACAGCGGGAGGGCAACTCGAGCAGTACTTC. The encoded protein is CASKTAGGQLEQYF. The chain combines TRBV28 with TRBJ2-7; TRBD2 aligns across 10 bases. With 7 bases clipped from V and 6 bases from J, the junction kept 9 bases outside the gene matches. Looked up from germline, CDR1 is MDHEN and CDR2 is SYDVKM. The CDR3 has 14 residues.

Points on this clonotype: This could be a read error, since a much larger clone is one nucleotide away. The chain joins TRBV11-2 to TRBJ2-1, with 7 positions matching TRBD2. The length of the CDR3 is 15 residues. CDR1 is SGHAT, CDR2 FQNNGV, per germline. The V gene end was trimmed by 2 bases and the J gene end by 5 bases; junction bases not matched to a gene: 6. The CDR3 DNA follows: TGTGCCAGCAGCTTACAGGGACTACCTAACAATGAGCAGTTCTTC. It yields the protein CASSLQGLPNNEQFF.

There are many counts of this clonotype. V usage is TRBV7-2 and J usage is TRBJ2-1, with 11 bases identical to TRBD2. J lost 6 bases, V lost 1 base, and 5 bases had no gene match. This CDR3 has 16 amino acids. Per the germline V gene, CDR1 is SGHTA and CDR2 is FQGNSA. The CDR3 sequence: CASSLVGLAAFNEQFF. The CDR3 coding sequence is TGTGCCAGCAGCTTAGTGGGACTAGCGGCCTTCAATGAGCAGTTCTTC.

On this clonotype: Without the conserved terminal phenylalanine or tryptophan, this CDR3 likely stems from a read error. This chain uses TRBV6-5 with TRBJ1-2; D is ambiguous. Trimming removed 4 bases at V and 5 bases at J, with 8 bases between. This CDR3 region has 12 residues. Germline CDR1 MNHEY, CDR2 SVGAGI. The CDR3 DNA reads as TGTGCCAGCAGTTTGGGTGGGTATGGCTACACCTTA. The encoded protein is CASSLGGYGYTL.

Note on this clonotype: Relative to the germline gene, one junction end is altered; a read error may explain this. The chain couples TRBV28 to TRBJ1-5, with no clear D. Germline CDR1 and CDR2: MDHEN and SYDVKM. The CDR3 runs 14 residues. This CDR3 reads CSISLSSINHPQHF. CDR3 coding DNA: TGTTCCATCAGTTTATCTTCCATCAATCATCCCCAGCATTTT.

This clonotype has a count of ten or more. The rearrangement links TRBV28 to TRBJ1-5, with no clear D. The CDR3 covers 15 residues. Germline loops: CDR1 MDHEN, CDR2 SYDVKM. The V gene lost 5 bases and the J gene lost 0 bases, with 11 bases spanning the gap. The CDR3 is CASSRYVYSNQPQHF. Written as DNA, the CDR3 is TGTGCCAGCAGTCGATACGTCTATAGCAATCAGCCCCAGCATTTT.

Concerning this clonotype: One junction end does not reproduce the germline sequence, and a read error may be involved. V and J are TRBV20-1 and TRBJ2-2; TRBD1 matches at 7 bases. The V gene's germline CDR1 is DFQATT and CDR2 SNEGSKA (reference sequence). The CDR3 is 14 amino acids. This chain's CDR3 is CSARDSEVTGQLFF. In DNA, the CDR3 is TGCAGTGCAAGGGACAGCGAAGTCACCGGGCAGCTGTTTTTT.

In its sample, this clonotype was seen once. V is TRBV12-3 or TRBV12-4 and J is TRBJ1-5; D unresolved. This CDR3 contains 14 residues. With 4 bases removed from V and 7 bases from J, the gap between germline ends came to 14 bases. In DNA form, the CDR3 reads TGTGCCAGCAGTTCCGACCTGGAGAGGCAGCCCCAGCATTTT. Residues: CASSSDLERQPQHF.

Only a few counts were recorded for this clonotype. The chain joins TRBV20-1 to TRBJ2-5, with 7 bases that match TRBD2. The ends lost 6 bases at V and 5 bases at J; junction bases unmatched: 12. Germline V gene lookup returns CDR1 DFQATT and CDR2 SNEGSKA (reference sequence). The CDR3 contains 14 residues. The CDR3 is CSAPTREFYETQYF. For the CDR3, the DNA is TGCAGTGCCCCCACGCGGGAGTTTTACGAGACCCAGTACTTC.

The chain couples TRBV14 to TRBJ1-4, with D perhaps TRBD1 (6 bases). CDR1 and CDR2 from the germline V gene are SGHDN and FVKESK. CDR3 length equals 13 residues. Trimming removed 8 bases from V and 5 bases from J, with 12 bases in between. CDR3 nucleotides: TGTGCCAGCGCGCTGGGGGGCAATGAAAAACTGTTTTTT. It encodes CASALGGNEKLFF.

The chain is built from TRBV12-3 or TRBV12-4 and TRBJ2-3; TRBD2 is a possible D gene (5 bases). V lost 7 bases and J lost 0, with 11 bases in between. There are 14 residues in the CDR3. CDR3 loop: CASILDWSTDTQYF. In DNA, the CDR3 is TGTGCCAGCATATTGGACTGGAGCACAGATACGCAGTATTTT.

As for this clonotype: Since a much larger clone is just one base distant, this may be a read error. This chain joins TRBV28 and TRBJ1-2; D call uncertain. The CDR3 spans 13 residues. Deletions cut 5 bases from V and 8 bases from J, with 15 bases between. CDR1 MDHEN and CDR2 SYDVKM come from the germline V gene. As DNA, the CDR3 is TGTGCCAGCAGTCTTGAGGGAACTCGGGGCTACACCTTC. Translating it yields CASSLEGTRGYTF.

The J gene is TRBJ2-1, the V gene TRBV14; D is unclear. The CDR3 loop spans 12 amino acids. Trimming left V 4 bases short and J 7 bases short, with 8 bases between. Germline CDR1 is SGHDN and CDR2 is FVKESK. As DNA, the CDR3 is TGTGCCAGCAGCCTAGCTCGTAATGAGCAGTTCTTC. This encodes CASSLARNEQFF.

The CDR3 DNA sequence: TGCAGCGTTGATGGGACAGGCGTGGGCGAGCAGTTCTTC. It encodes CSVDGTGVGEQFF. V gene TRBV29-1 combines with J gene TRBJ2-1; 8 nucleotides match TRBD1. CDR1 and CDR2 (germline): SQVTM, ANQGSEA. Losses at the gene ends were 3 bases for V and 10 bases for J; bases not matched to a gene: 8. This CDR3 has 13 amino acids.

Comment on this clonotype: A much larger clone differs by one base, so this may be a read error. The chain has TRBV20-1 and TRBJ2-5; D tentatively reads TRBD1 or TRBD2 (6 bases each). The CDR3 is made up of 15 amino acids. Germline loops: CDR1 DFQATT, CDR2 SNEGSKA (reference sequence). Trimming took off 0 bases at V and 2 bases at J, with 13 bases between the two ends. CDR3 region: CSARDIGGLQETQYF. CDR3 nucleotide sequence: TGCAGTGCTAGAGATATCGGGGGCTTGCAAGAGACCCAGTACTTC.

V gene TRBV6-5 combines with J gene TRBJ2-7; 10 bases fit TRBD1. With V trimmed by 6 bases and J by 5 bases, 19 bases remained unmatched. CDR1 is MNHEY, CDR2 SVGAGI, per germline. This CDR3 contains 18 residues. CDR3 amino acids: CASSFTVWAGQGTHEQYF. CDR3 DNA sequence: TGTGCCAGCAGCTTCACCGTATGGGCGGGACAGGGGACCCACGAGCAGTACTTC.